The 26 T cell receptor beta chains given below trace back to one sample, sequenced in a study of tumor and adjacent non-tumor tissue in lung cancer. TCRbeta libraries were built with three rounds of nested PCR, modified from ARM-PCR. MiXCR was run by TCRdb on the multiplex PCR reads, yielding one entry per CDR3 protein. The sample holds 95,000 to 150,000 distinct CDR3 sequences, roughly 67% seen once. RNA was extracted from bulk tissue without any cell sorting. Sequences were obtained from lung tumor tissue. These receptors originate from a man aged 30 to 39 with non-small cell lung cancer.

To note about this clonotype: A read error may produce the germline difference seen at one junction end. The V gene is TRBV12-3 or TRBV12-4, the J gene TRBJ1-1; maybe TRBD1 (6 bases). This CDR3 has 16 amino acids. The CDR3 nucleotides are TGTGCCAGCAGTGGGCCGGACAGAGCAATGAAGACTGAAGCTTTCTTT. Protein sequence: CASSGPDRAMKTEAFF.

The genes are TRBV5-1 and TRBJ2-5, with D possibly TRBD2 on 5 matching bases. The CDR3 totals 15 residues. Germline-derived CDR1 and CDR2 are SGHRS and YFSETQ. Trimming pared 2 bases from V and 4 bases from J, leaving 15 bases between. CDR3 nucleotides: TGCGCCAGCAGCTTATGGACTGGCCTGACAGAGACCCAGTACTTC. It translates to CASSLWTGLTETQYF.

V gene TRBV10-3 combines with J gene TRBJ2-3; possibly TRBD2 for D (6 bases). Germline CDR1 reads ENHRY; CDR2 reads SYGVKD. The CDR3 consists of 13 residues. The germline V and J ends were trimmed by 8 bases and 2 bases, with 11 bases remaining between them. CDR3 in DNA: TGTGCCATCGCGGGAATTCACACAGATACGCAGTATTTT. It translates to CAIAGIHTDTQYF.

The chain combines TRBV20-1 with TRBJ2-3; 8 positions match TRBD2. The CDR3 has 14 residues. Germline V CDR1 and CDR2: DFQATT, SNEGSKA (reference sequence). The CDR3 here is CGGAGEQQSDTQYF. For the CDR3, the DNA is TGCGGTGGAGCGGGGGAGCAGCAAAGCGATACGCAGTATTTT.

Of note for this clonotype: One end of the junction varies from germline; a read error may be responsible. This CDR3 is CASSLGQTTGANEQSF. Here the CDR3 DNA reads TGTGCCAGCAGCTTAGGCCAGACAACTGGGGCCAATGAGCAGTCCTTC. The rearrangement joins TRBV11-2 to TRBJ2-1, with D possibly matching TRBD1 (5 bases). Germline V gene data show CDR1 as SGHAT and CDR2 as FQNNGV. The CDR3 is made up of 16 amino acids. Complete variable domain (other parts from reference TRBV11-2 and TRBJ2-1): EAGVAQSPRYKIIEKRQSVAFWCNPISGHATLYWYQQILGQGPKLLIQFQNNGVVDDSQLPKDRFSAERLKGVDSTLKIQPAKLEDSAVYLCASSLGQTTGANEQSFGPGTRLTVL.

In regard to this clonotype: Since a much larger clone is just one base distant, this may be a read error. The CDR3 end shows no conserved phenylalanine or tryptophan, and so a read error is likely. This sequence joins TRBV20-1 and TRBJ1-2; the D gene is possibly TRBD1 (6 bases). V dropped 6 bases and J dropped 2 bases, with 19 bases sitting between them. This CDR3 has 15 amino acids. CDR1 DFQATT and CDR2 SNEGSKA come from the germline V gene (reference sequence). The CDR3 loop reads CSAQTPGARNYGYTS. DNA for the CDR3: TGCAGTGCCCAGACTCCAGGGGCCAGAAACTATGGCTACACCTCC.

In the case of this clonotype: A read error may be the cause here, since a much bigger clone is one base away. The chain combines TRBV6-5 with TRBJ2-3; TRBD2 matches at 11 bases. CDR1 is MNHEY, CDR2 SVGAGI, per germline. The CDR3 runs to 16 residues. CDR3 residues: CASTYLTSGGTDTQYF. DNA for the CDR3: TGTGCCAGCACTTACCTGACTAGCGGGGGCACAGATACGCAGTATTTT.

The chain uses TRBV11-3 and TRBJ2-3, with a possible D match to TRBD2 (5 bases). Germline CDR1 SGHNT, CDR2 YENEEA. The CDR3 is made up of 15 amino acids. V was pared by 10 bases and J by 4 bases, with 21 bases between. The CDR3 nucleotides are TGTGCCAACAGTTTAACTAGTGTGGCCGCAGATACGCAGTATTTT. It codes for CANSLTSVAADTQYF. Drawing the rest from reference TRBV11-3 and TRBJ2-3, the complete variable domain is EAGVVQSPRYKIIEKKQPVAFWCNPISGHNTLYWYLQNLGQGPELLIRYENEEAVDDSQLPKDRFSAERLKGVDSTLKIQPAELGDSAVYLCANSLTSVAADTQYFGPGTRLTVL.

The chain recombines TRBV6-2 or TRBV6-3 with TRBJ2-4; D unresolved. The CDR3 extends over 16 amino acids. V shed 6 bases and J shed 2 bases, with 17 bases lying between them. In germline, CDR1 is MNHEY, CDR2 SVGEGT. CDR3 coding DNA: TGTGCCAGCAGGTCCTCCCCCTTGGGTACCAAAAACATTCAGTACTTC. Protein: CASRSSPLGTKNIQYF.

As to this clonotype: The germline gene is not matched at one end of the junction; a read error may be the cause. V usage is TRBV4-2 and J usage is TRBJ2-7; TRBD1 might be the D (5 bases). Per germline, CDR1 LGHNA and CDR2 YNFKEQ. The CDR3 spans 15 residues. CDR3: CASSQDDWGYYELYF. DNA for the CDR3: TGTGCCAGCAGCCAAGATGACTGGGGCTACTACGAGCTGTACTTC.

The V gene is TRBV6-2 or TRBV6-3, the J gene TRBJ2-7; maybe TRBD1 (6 bases). This CDR3 spans 13 amino acids. Between the trimmed V and J ends, which lost 7 bases and 4 bases, there was a span of 14 bases. Germline CDR1 MNHEY, CDR2 SVGEGT. For the CDR3, the DNA is TGTGCCAGCACTTCCTCAGGGGATTACGAGCAGTACGTC. Its protein is CASTSSGDYEQYV.

Regarding this clonotype: A much larger clone differs by one base, so this may be a read error. The gene calls are TRBV20-1 and TRBJ2-3; TRBD2 aligns across 11 bases. V gave up 3 bases and J gave up 5 bases; unmatched junction bases: 10. The CDR3 is made up of 16 amino acids. Germline V gives CDR1 DFQATT, CDR2 SNEGSKA (reference sequence). CDR3: CSASSVLAGGRDTQYF. Here the CDR3 DNA reads TGCAGTGCTAGTAGTGTCCTAGCGGGAGGAAGAGATACGCAGTATTTT.

For this clonotype: A much larger clone lies a single base off, so this may be a read error. The V call is TRBV29-1, the J call TRBJ2-1; possibly TRBD2 for D (5 bases). The CDR3 totals 18 residues. Trimming removed 6 bases from V and 1 base from J, with 25 bases in between. Germline loops: CDR1 SQVTM, CDR2 ANQGSEA. The CDR3 DNA reads TGCAGCGTGTTCATTTACGTCATTTATTCGGGGTCCTACAATGAGCAGTTCTTC. Translating gives CSVFIYVIYSGSYNEQFF.

In regard to this clonotype: This sequence may be a read error, since a much larger clone differs from it by one base. J is TRBJ1-5 and V is TRBV10-2; perhaps TRBD1 as D (5 bases). The CDR3 is 13 residues long. The V end lost 10 bases, the J end lost 4 bases, and 14 bases lay between the germline ends. Germline CDR1 is WSHSY and CDR2 is SAAADI. DNA for the CDR3: TGCGCCAACACAAGACAGACTAATCAGCCCCAGCATTTT. It translates to CANTRQTNQPQHF.

This clonotype was recorded once. Since a much larger clone is just one base distant, this may be a read error. The chain links TRBV20-1 to TRBJ1-5; tentatively, D is TRBD1 (5 bases). This CDR3 has 14 amino acids. Germline V gene sequence: CDR1 DFQATT, CDR2 SNEGSKA (reference sequence). DNA of the CDR3: TGCATTGCTTGGGACCCATTCGGAGCGAGGCCCCAGCATTTT. This codes for CIAWDPFGARPQHF.

Worth noting for this clonotype: At one boundary the junction diverges from the germline segment, which might be a read error. The V call is TRBV4-3, the J call TRBJ2-3, with a tentative D call TRBD1 (6 bases). The CDR3 has 19 amino acids. Germline CDR1 is LGHNA and CDR2 is YSLEER. The CDR3 protein is CTSNQESTGRSMGTDMQYF. The CDR3 DNA is TGCACCAGCAACCAAGAATCTACAGGGAGATCTATGGGCACAGATATGCAGTATTTT.

With regard to this clonotype: Sequence at one end of the junction differs from germline and may be a read error. The rearrangement links TRBV4-3 to TRBJ1-3; D unclear. The CDR3 is 17 amino acids. Germline CDR1 LGHNA, CDR2 YSLEER. CDR3 in DNA: TGCGCTAGCAGCCAAGATATCGGGCCTAGCTCTGGAAACGCCATATATTTT. Translated: CASSQDIGPSSGNAIYF.

Comment on this clonotype: At one end the junction does not follow the germline gene, possibly because of a read error. This chain links TRBV20-1 with TRBJ2-7; the D is unclear. This CDR3 contains 11 residues. CDR1 is DFQATT and CDR2 is SNEGSKA in the germline V gene (reference sequence). This chain's CDR3 is CSGRSEHEQYF. In DNA form, the CDR3 reads TGCAGTGGTAGATCGGAACACGAGCAGTACTTC.

The chain joins TRBV19 to TRBJ2-3; TRBD2 matches 7 bases. This CDR3 has 15 residues. Germline lookup yields CDR1 LNHDA and CDR2 SQIVND (reference sequence). Trimming took 8 bases from V and 1 from J; bases not matched to a gene: 9. The chain's CDR3 is CASRLAEHGTDTQYF. The DNA for the CDR3 is TGTGCCAGTCGCCTAGCGGAACATGGCACAGATACGCAGTATTTT.

J is TRBJ2-2 and V is TRBV4-1, with 9 nucleotides matching TRBD1. With V trimmed by 0 bases and J by 5 bases, 7 bases remained unmatched. Germline assignment: CDR1 MGHRA and CDR2 YSYEKL. The CDR3 totals 17 residues. The CDR3 sequence is CASSQDPGQGKTGELFF. DNA of the CDR3: TGCGCCAGCAGCCAAGATCCGGGACAGGGCAAGACCGGGGAGCTGTTTTTT.

On this clonotype itself: A much larger clone lies a single base off, so this may be a read error. The J gene is TRBJ2-1, the V gene TRBV29-1; possibly TRBD1 for D (5 bases). The CDR3 contains 12 residues. CDR1 is SQVTM, CDR2 ANQGSEA, per germline. Trimming stripped 5 bases from V and 8 bases from J, with 13 bases between. DNA for the CDR3: TGCAGCGTTTCAGGGAACCCCGATGAGCAGTTCTTC. Protein sequence: CSVSGNPDEQFF.

About this clonotype itself: This is likely a read error, given that the CDR3 carries no conserved phenylalanine or tryptophan at its end. The chain is built from TRBV6-2 or TRBV6-3 and TRBJ1-1; 7 bases are shared with TRBD1. This CDR3 spans 14 amino acids. Germline V gene sequence: CDR1 MNHEY, CDR2 SVGEGT. This CDR3 reads CASSYRGRETEAFS. DNA for the CDR3: TGTGCCAGTAGTTACAGGGGCCGGGAGACTGAAGCTTTCTCT.

A remark on this clonotype: One end of the junction varies from germline; a read error may be responsible. This rearrangement joins TRBV20-1 to TRBJ2-4; possibly TRBD2 for D (5 bases). CDR3 length equals 13 residues. Germline CDR1 is DFQATT and CDR2 is SNEGSKA (reference sequence). The DNA of the CDR3 is TGCAGTGCTAGAAGAGGGTCCAAAAACATTCAGTACTTT. Translation: CSARRGSKNIQYF.

J is TRBJ2-7 and V is TRBV12-3 or TRBV12-4; TRBD1 agrees at 9 bases. This CDR3 has 15 residues. Trimming at V came to 10 bases and at J to 8 bases, leaving 18 bases not matched to a gene. The CDR3 nucleotides are TGTGCCATCAGCGATCCCCTCGGACAGGGGTACAAGCAGTACTTC. Protein product: CAISDPLGQGYKQYF.

Concerning this clonotype itself: In this CDR3 the conserved last residue, phenylalanine or tryptophan, is missing, so a read error is likely. This chain joins TRBV20-1 and TRBJ2-3, with 7 bases lining up with TRBD2. Losses at the gene ends were 8 bases for V and 7 bases for J; bases not matched to a gene: 15. The CDR3 is 14 amino acids. CDR1 and CDR2 from the germline V gene are DFQATT and SNEGSKA (reference sequence). The CDR3 loop reads CSTVGGLVLNTQYS. CDR3 coding DNA: TGCAGTACGGTAGGCGGACTAGTTCTAAATACGCAGTATTCT.

As to this clonotype: Relative to the germline gene, one junction end is altered; a read error may explain this. DNA of the CDR3: TGCAGCGTTGAAGATCGGGGAGAGGCCAACACAGATACACAGTATTTT. The encoded protein is CSVEDRGEANTDTQYF. The J gene is TRBJ2-3, the V gene TRBV29-1; weak D call: TRBD2 (5 bases). Germline CDR1 and CDR2: SQVTM and ANQGSEA. This CDR3 comprises 16 residues.